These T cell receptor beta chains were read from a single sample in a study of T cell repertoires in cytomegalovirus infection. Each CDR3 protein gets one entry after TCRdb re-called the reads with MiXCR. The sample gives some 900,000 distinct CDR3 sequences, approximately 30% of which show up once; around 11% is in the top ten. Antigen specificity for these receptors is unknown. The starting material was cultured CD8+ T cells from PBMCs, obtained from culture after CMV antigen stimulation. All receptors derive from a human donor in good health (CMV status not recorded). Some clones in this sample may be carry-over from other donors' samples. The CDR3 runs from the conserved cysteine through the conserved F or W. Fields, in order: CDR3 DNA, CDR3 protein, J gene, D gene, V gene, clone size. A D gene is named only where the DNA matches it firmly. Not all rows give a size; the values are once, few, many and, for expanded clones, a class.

cdr3_nt: TGTGCCAGCAGCTTGGCCAGAATGAACACTGAAGCTTTCTTT
cdr3_aa: CASSLARMNTEAFF
j_call: TRBJ1-1
d_call: -
v_call: TRBV7-8
clone_size: many

cdr3_nt: TGTGCCAGCAGTTTAGCCGGACTCTCCCCCTACGAGCAGTACTTC
cdr3_aa: CASSLAGLSPYEQYF
j_call: TRBJ2-7
d_call: -
v_call: TRBV12-3/TRBV12-4
clone_size: few

cdr3_nt: TGTGCCAGCTCACCCCCGACAGACAAAAACACTGAAGCTTTCTTT
cdr3_aa: CASSPPTDKNTEAFF
j_call: TRBJ1-1
d_call: -
v_call: TRBV7-9
clone_size: few

cdr3_nt: TGTGCCAGCAGCTCCTGGGGGGAACGTAATGAAAAACTGTTTTTT
cdr3_aa: CASSSWGERNEKLFF
j_call: TRBJ1-4
d_call: -
v_call: TRBV7-2
clone_size: many

cdr3_nt: TGTGCCAGTCTTGAGACGGAGGGGGACTATGGCTACACCTTC
cdr3_aa: CASLETEGDYGYTF
j_call: TRBJ1-2
d_call: -
v_call: TRBV19
clone_size: -

cdr3_nt: TGTGCCAGCAGCCCAAGGGACAGGGAAGAGCAGTTCTTC
cdr3_aa: CASSPRDREEQFF
j_call: TRBJ2-1
d_call: TRBD1
v_call: TRBV7-6
clone_size: -

cdr3_nt: TGTGCCAGCAGCCACTTAGAGGGAGTGAACACTGAAGCTTTCTTT
cdr3_aa: CASSHLEGVNTEAFF
j_call: TRBJ1-1
d_call: -
v_call: TRBV14
clone_size: once

cdr3_nt: TGTGCCAGCAGTTCCCTAACAGGGGGCGCCGATGGCTACACCTTC
cdr3_aa: CASSSLTGGADGYTF
j_call: TRBJ1-2
d_call: TRBD1
v_call: TRBV27
clone_size: -

cdr3_nt: TGTGCCAGCTCCCAGGGGGCTAGAACAGATACGCAGTATTTT
cdr3_aa: CASSQGARTDTQYF
j_call: TRBJ2-3
d_call: TRBD1
v_call: TRBV7-6
clone_size: many

cdr3_nt: TGTGCCAGCAGCTTAGGGGGGGTCAACGCTGAAGCTTTCTTT
cdr3_aa: CASSLGGVNAEAFF
j_call: TRBJ1-1
d_call: -
v_call: TRBV7-9
clone_size: few

cdr3_nt: TGTGCCAGCAGCGTCCGGGGTGAAGCTTTCTTT
cdr3_aa: CASSVRGEAFF
j_call: TRBJ1-1
d_call: -
v_call: TRBV27
clone_size: -

cdr3_nt: TGTGCCAGCAACCTTCAACCCCGGGGATCTGTCCAGTATTTT
cdr3_aa: CASNLQPRGSVQYF
j_call: TRBJ2-3
d_call: -
v_call: TRBV28
clone_size: many

cdr3_nt: TGTGCCAGTAGATGGGGGCGAGGCAATCAGCCCCAGCATTTT
cdr3_aa: CASRWGRGNQPQHF
j_call: TRBJ1-5
d_call: -
v_call: TRBV19
clone_size: many

cdr3_nt: TGCAGTGCTAGAGATGAGGACAGGGGCGATCAGCCCCAGCATTTT
cdr3_aa: CSARDEDRGDQPQHF
j_call: TRBJ1-5
d_call: TRBD1
v_call: TRBV20-1
clone_size: -

cdr3_nt: TGCGCCAGCAGCTTCCACCGTCCCCCGGAGACCCAGTACTTC
cdr3_aa: CASSFHRPPETQYF
j_call: TRBJ2-5
d_call: -
v_call: TRBV5-1
clone_size: -

cdr3_nt: TGTGCCAGCAGTTATGGAGGGGCGGTTGGGGGCTACACCTTC
cdr3_aa: CASSYGGAVGGYTF
j_call: TRBJ1-2
d_call: -
v_call: TRBV27
clone_size: few

cdr3_nt: TGCGCCAGCAGCTTGTATACCGGACAGCTCCAAGAGACCCAGTACTTC
cdr3_aa: CASSLYTGQLQETQYF
j_call: TRBJ2-5
d_call: -
v_call: TRBV5-1
clone_size: -

cdr3_nt: TGCGCCAGCAGCCAAGAAGGGGCGCGGGGGGGTAGCACAGATACGCAGTATTTT
cdr3_aa: CASSQEGARGGSTDTQYF
j_call: TRBJ2-3
d_call: TRBD2
v_call: TRBV4-1
clone_size: -

cdr3_nt: TGCGCCAGCAGCCTAGGGACTAGCGGGGGGATCTCCTACAATGAGCAGTTCTTC
cdr3_aa: CASSLGTSGGISYNEQFF
j_call: TRBJ2-1
d_call: TRBD2
v_call: TRBV5-1
clone_size: -

cdr3_nt: TGCGCCAGCAGTCGGGGGATCCCTAATGAAAAACTGTTTTTT
cdr3_aa: CASSRGIPNEKLFF
j_call: TRBJ1-4
d_call: -
v_call: TRBV23-1
clone_size: -

cdr3_nt: TGTGCCAGCAGCTTGTGGCAGAGCACCGGGGAGCTGTTTTTT
cdr3_aa: CASSLWQSTGELFF
j_call: TRBJ2-2
d_call: -
v_call: TRBV5-5
clone_size: -

cdr3_nt: TGTGCCAGTAGTATGCTACCGGATAACTATGGCTACACCTTC
cdr3_aa: CASSMLPDNYGYTF
j_call: TRBJ1-2
d_call: -
v_call: TRBV19
clone_size: -

cdr3_nt: TGTGCCAGCAGCGTGGCGTGGCCTGGCATAGTGAACACTGAAGCTTTCTTT
cdr3_aa: CASSVAWPGIVNTEAFF
j_call: TRBJ1-1
d_call: -
v_call: TRBV12-3/TRBV12-4
clone_size: few

cdr3_nt: TGTGCCAGCAGTTCCCTGACCCGGATGGGGGCTGATACGCAGTATTTT
cdr3_aa: CASSSLTRMGADTQYF
j_call: TRBJ2-3
d_call: -
v_call: TRBV27
clone_size: -

cdr3_nt: TGTGCCAGCAGTTTACTGGGGGCCTCCTACAATGAGCAGTTCTTC
cdr3_aa: CASSLLGASYNEQFF
j_call: TRBJ2-1
d_call: -
v_call: TRBV12-3/TRBV12-4
clone_size: few

cdr3_nt: TGTGCCAGCAACTTAAACCGGGGATCCCTTTGGTTAGAGCAGTTCTTC
cdr3_aa: CASNLNRGSLWLEQFF
j_call: TRBJ2-1
d_call: -
v_call: TRBV7-9
clone_size: -

cdr3_nt: TGTGCCAGCAGCTTAAGCGCTAGACAAAGCACAGATACGCAGTATTTT
cdr3_aa: CASSLSARQSTDTQYF
j_call: TRBJ2-3
d_call: -
v_call: TRBV7-9
clone_size: many

cdr3_nt: TGTGCCAGTGGACAGACTTTGGGGTACCAAGAGACCCAGTACTTC
cdr3_aa: CASGQTLGYQETQYF
j_call: TRBJ2-5
d_call: -
v_call: TRBV19
clone_size: -

cdr3_nt: TGTGCCAGCAGCTTGGAAAATGGGGACAGGAGAAAAAATGAGCAGTTCTTC
cdr3_aa: CASSLENGDRRKNEQFF
j_call: TRBJ2-1
d_call: TRBD1
v_call: TRBV5-6
clone_size: few

cdr3_nt: TGTGCCAGCAGTTACTCGAACAGCGTCTATGGCTACACCTTC
cdr3_aa: CASSYSNSVYGYTF
j_call: TRBJ1-2
d_call: -
v_call: TRBV6-6
clone_size: -

cdr3_nt: TGTGCCAGCAGCCCACTGGGACAGGGACTTTACGAGCAGTACTTC
cdr3_aa: CASSPLGQGLYEQYF
j_call: TRBJ2-7
d_call: TRBD1
v_call: TRBV7-9
clone_size: -

cdr3_nt: TGTGCCAGCTCACCCCGACCCCTAAATCAGCCCCAGCATTTT
cdr3_aa: CASSPRPLNQPQHF
j_call: TRBJ1-5
d_call: -
v_call: TRBV18
clone_size: -

cdr3_nt: TGTGCCAGCAGTTTTAGTCCTCTTACAGGGGACCAAGGGAACACTGAAGCTTTCTTT
cdr3_aa: CASSFSPLTGDQGNTEAFF
j_call: TRBJ1-1
d_call: TRBD1
v_call: TRBV28
clone_size: -

cdr3_nt: TGTGCCAGTAGTTCAAGACTAGGGCAAACTGAAGCTTTCTTT
cdr3_aa: CASSSRLGQTEAFF
j_call: TRBJ1-1
d_call: -
v_call: TRBV19
clone_size: -

cdr3_nt: TGTGCCAGCAGCCAAAGGGAGGATACGAGTGAAGCTTTCTTT
cdr3_aa: CASSQREDTSEAFF
j_call: TRBJ1-1
d_call: -
v_call: TRBV11-2
clone_size: few

cdr3_nt: TGTGCCAGCAGCTTAGAGGTGTTCATGAACACTGAAGCTTTCTTT
cdr3_aa: CASSLEVFMNTEAFF
j_call: TRBJ1-1
d_call: -
v_call: TRBV7-2
clone_size: few

cdr3_nt: TGTGCCAGTGGACGGGACGCTGGTTTGGGCTACACCTTC
cdr3_aa: CASGRDAGLGYTF
j_call: TRBJ1-2
d_call: -
v_call: TRBV19
clone_size: few

cdr3_nt: TGTGCCAGCAGTTACTGGGCGGGGGGCCGGGCAGATACGCAGTATTTT
cdr3_aa: CASSYWAGGRADTQYF
j_call: TRBJ2-3
d_call: TRBD2
v_call: TRBV6-2/TRBV6-3
clone_size: few

cdr3_nt: TGTGCCAGCAGTGCGGTGGACGCCACAGATACGCAGTATTTT
cdr3_aa: CASSAVDATDTQYF
j_call: TRBJ2-3
d_call: -
v_call: TRBV12-3/TRBV12-4
clone_size: few

cdr3_nt: TGTGCCAGCAGTCGAAACGGAGGCCCCCGGGACGAGCAGTACTTC
cdr3_aa: CASSRNGGPRDEQYF
j_call: TRBJ2-7
d_call: -
v_call: TRBV6-1
clone_size: few

cdr3_nt: TGTGCCAGCAGTTGGGGGACGGAACAAGAGACCCAGTACTTC
cdr3_aa: CASSWGTEQETQYF
j_call: TRBJ2-5
d_call: -
v_call: TRBV6-6
clone_size: few

cdr3_nt: TGTGCCATCAGTCCCTCGGGGGCCTCTAGCTCAGATACGCAGTATTTT
cdr3_aa: CAISPSGASSSDTQYF
j_call: TRBJ2-3
d_call: -
v_call: TRBV10-3
clone_size: -

cdr3_nt: TGTGCCAGTCTAGGGGGAGCTGAAGCTTTCTTT
cdr3_aa: CASLGGAEAFF
j_call: TRBJ1-1
d_call: -
v_call: TRBV27
clone_size: few

cdr3_nt: TGTGCCAGCAGCCAAGGGGGATCGGGGGAGGATACGCAGTATTTT
cdr3_aa: CASSQGGSGEDTQYF
j_call: TRBJ2-3
d_call: -
v_call: TRBV4-1
clone_size: -

cdr3_nt: TGTGCCAGCAGCTCCCTAGCGGGGGGATTAGCCAAAAACATTCAGTACTTC
cdr3_aa: CASSSLAGGLAKNIQYF
j_call: TRBJ2-4
d_call: TRBD2
v_call: TRBV5-6
clone_size: -

cdr3_nt: TGTGCCAGCAGTTACGACAGTAATGAAAAACTGTTTTTT
cdr3_aa: CASSYDSNEKLFF
j_call: TRBJ1-4
d_call: -
v_call: TRBV6-5
clone_size: -

cdr3_nt: TGTGCCAGCAGCCTTGACAGGGACTCTGGGGCCAACGTCCTGACTTTC
cdr3_aa: CASSLDRDSGANVLTF
j_call: TRBJ2-6
d_call: TRBD1
v_call: TRBV7-9
clone_size: many

cdr3_nt: TGTGCCACCAGTGAAACAGGGACCGGGGAGCTGTTTTTT
cdr3_aa: CATSETGTGELFF
j_call: TRBJ2-2
d_call: -
v_call: TRBV24-1
clone_size: -

cdr3_nt: TGCAGCGTTACTACAGGTTTGGGCACTGAAGCTTTCTTT
cdr3_aa: CSVTTGLGTEAFF
j_call: TRBJ1-1
d_call: -
v_call: TRBV29-1
clone_size: -

cdr3_nt: TGTGCCAGCAGCCCAGCCGCGGGGGCCCTTAATGAGCAGTTCTTC
cdr3_aa: CASSPAAGALNEQFF
j_call: TRBJ2-1
d_call: -
v_call: TRBV7-3
clone_size: -

cdr3_nt: TGCGCCAGCAGCCAAGACTTGGGTCACACCGGGGAGCTGTTTTTT
cdr3_aa: CASSQDLGHTGELFF
j_call: TRBJ2-2
d_call: -
v_call: TRBV4-3
clone_size: few

cdr3_nt: TGTGCCTGCTCCAGGAGGGCAGAGGAAAAACTGTTTTTT
cdr3_aa: CACSRRAEEKLFF
j_call: TRBJ1-4
d_call: -
v_call: TRBV7-2
clone_size: few

cdr3_nt: TGCGCCAGCAGCCAAGAAGGAGGGCAGGGGATCGACACCGGGGAGCTGTTTTTT
cdr3_aa: CASSQEGGQGIDTGELFF
j_call: TRBJ2-2
d_call: -
v_call: TRBV4-3
clone_size: -

cdr3_nt: TGTGCCAGTATAGGAGGCATCCCCACTGAAGCTTTCTTT
cdr3_aa: CASIGGIPTEAFF
j_call: TRBJ1-1
d_call: -
v_call: TRBV19
clone_size: -

cdr3_nt: TGCGCCAGCAGCGCGGACGGCTTTACGGTGTCACCCCTCCACTTT
cdr3_aa: CASSADGFTVSPLHF
j_call: TRBJ1-6
d_call: -
v_call: TRBV5-1
clone_size: once

cdr3_nt: TGTGCCAGCAGTGACGGGACACTCACGGGGAACACTGAAGCTTTCTTT
cdr3_aa: CASSDGTLTGNTEAFF
j_call: TRBJ1-1
d_call: -
v_call: TRBV12-3/TRBV12-4
clone_size: many

cdr3_nt: TGTGCCAGCAGCAGGGCAGGGCGCTCCTACAATGAGCAGTTCTTC
cdr3_aa: CASSRAGRSYNEQFF
j_call: TRBJ2-1
d_call: -
v_call: TRBV7-9
clone_size: -

cdr3_nt: TGTGCCAGCAGCTTCTACAGGGGGCCGTCCAATCAGCCCCAGCATTTT
cdr3_aa: CASSFYRGPSNQPQHF
j_call: TRBJ1-5
d_call: TRBD1
v_call: TRBV5-6
clone_size: few